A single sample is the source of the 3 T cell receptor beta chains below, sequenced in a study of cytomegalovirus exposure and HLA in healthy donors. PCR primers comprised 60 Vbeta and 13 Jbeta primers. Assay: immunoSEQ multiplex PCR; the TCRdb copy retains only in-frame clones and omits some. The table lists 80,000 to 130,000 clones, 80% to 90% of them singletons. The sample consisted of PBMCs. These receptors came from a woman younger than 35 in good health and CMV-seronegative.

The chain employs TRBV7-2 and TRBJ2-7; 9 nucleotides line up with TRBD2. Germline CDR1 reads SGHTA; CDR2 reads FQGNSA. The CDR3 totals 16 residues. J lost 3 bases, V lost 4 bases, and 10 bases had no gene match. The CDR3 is CASSSRGGRGDYEQYF. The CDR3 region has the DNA TGTGCCAGCAGCTCCCGTGGCGGGAGGGGAGACTACGAGCAGTACTTC.

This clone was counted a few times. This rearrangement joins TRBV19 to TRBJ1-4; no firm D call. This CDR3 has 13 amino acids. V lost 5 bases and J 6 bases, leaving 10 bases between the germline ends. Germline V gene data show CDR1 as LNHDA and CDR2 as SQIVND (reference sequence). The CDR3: CASSYARDEKLFF. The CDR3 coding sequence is TGTGCCAGTAGTTACGCGCGTGATGAAAAACTGTTTTTT.

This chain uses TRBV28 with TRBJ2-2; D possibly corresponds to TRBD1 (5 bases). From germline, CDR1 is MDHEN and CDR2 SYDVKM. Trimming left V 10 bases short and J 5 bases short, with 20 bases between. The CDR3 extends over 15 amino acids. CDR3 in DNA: TGTGCCATCCAGAGGTCAGGGCAAGAAACCGGGGAGCTGTTTTTT. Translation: CAIQRSGQETGELFF.